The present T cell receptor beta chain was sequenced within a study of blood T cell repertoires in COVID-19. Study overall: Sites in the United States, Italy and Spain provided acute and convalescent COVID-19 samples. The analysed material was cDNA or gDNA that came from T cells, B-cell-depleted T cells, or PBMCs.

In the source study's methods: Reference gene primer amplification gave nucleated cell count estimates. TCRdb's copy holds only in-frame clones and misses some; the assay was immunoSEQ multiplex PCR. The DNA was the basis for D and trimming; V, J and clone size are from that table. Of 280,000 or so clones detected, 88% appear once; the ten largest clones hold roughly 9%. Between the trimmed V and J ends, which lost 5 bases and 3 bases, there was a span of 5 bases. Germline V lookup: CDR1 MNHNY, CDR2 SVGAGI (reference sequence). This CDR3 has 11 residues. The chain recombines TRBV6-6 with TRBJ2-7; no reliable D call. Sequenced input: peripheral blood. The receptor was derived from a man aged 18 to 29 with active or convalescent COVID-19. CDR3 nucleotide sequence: TGTGCCAGCAGTCTTCTCTACGAGCAGTACTTC. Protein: CASSLLYEQYF.